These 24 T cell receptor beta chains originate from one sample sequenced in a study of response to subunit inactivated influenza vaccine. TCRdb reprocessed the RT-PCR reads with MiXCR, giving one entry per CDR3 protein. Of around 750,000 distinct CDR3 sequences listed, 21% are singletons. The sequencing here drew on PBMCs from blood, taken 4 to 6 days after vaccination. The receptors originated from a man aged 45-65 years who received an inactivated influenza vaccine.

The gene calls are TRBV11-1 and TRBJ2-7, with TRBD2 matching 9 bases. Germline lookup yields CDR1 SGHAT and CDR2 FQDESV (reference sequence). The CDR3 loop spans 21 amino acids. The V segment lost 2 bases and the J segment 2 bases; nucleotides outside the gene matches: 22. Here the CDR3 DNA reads TGTGCCAGCAGCTTACTAGAAGGGGGGGGGACTAGCTCCTACGTCGCCTACGAGCAGTACTTC. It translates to CASSLLEGGGTSSYVAYEQYF.

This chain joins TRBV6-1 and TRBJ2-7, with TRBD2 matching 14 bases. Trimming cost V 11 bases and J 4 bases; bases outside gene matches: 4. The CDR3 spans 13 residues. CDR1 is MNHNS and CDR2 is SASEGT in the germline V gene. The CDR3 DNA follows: TGTGCCGCGAGGACTAGCGGGAGGTACGAGCAGTACTTC. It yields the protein CAARTSGRYEQYF.

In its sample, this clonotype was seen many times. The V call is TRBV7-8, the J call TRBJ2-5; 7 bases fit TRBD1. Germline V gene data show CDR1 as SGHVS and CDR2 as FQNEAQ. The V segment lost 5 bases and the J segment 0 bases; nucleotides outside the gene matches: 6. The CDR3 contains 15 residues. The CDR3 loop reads CASSMQQGYQETQYF. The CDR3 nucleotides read TGTGCCAGCAGCATGCAACAGGGGTACCAAGAGACCCAGTACTTC.

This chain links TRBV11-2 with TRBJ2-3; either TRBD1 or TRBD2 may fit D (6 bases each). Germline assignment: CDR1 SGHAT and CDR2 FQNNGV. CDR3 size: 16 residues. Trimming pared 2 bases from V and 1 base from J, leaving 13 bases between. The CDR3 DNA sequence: TGTGCCAGCAGCTTACAGGGGTCGGGGGGCACAGATACGCAGTATTTT. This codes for CASSLQGSGGTDTQYF.

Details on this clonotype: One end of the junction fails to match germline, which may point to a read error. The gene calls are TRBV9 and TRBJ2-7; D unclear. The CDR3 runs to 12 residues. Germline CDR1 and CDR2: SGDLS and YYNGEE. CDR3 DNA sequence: TGTGCCAGCAGTCTCACCACCTACGTGCAGTACTTC. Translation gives CASSLTTYVQYF.

CDR3 bases: TGCAGTGCTAGAGATCCCCGACTAGCGGGGAACACCGGGGAGCTGTTTTTT. Its translation: CSARDPRLAGNTGELFF. This chain links TRBV20-1 with TRBJ2-2; 10 bases line up with TRBD2. Looked up from germline, CDR1 is DFQATT and CDR2 is SNEGSKA (reference sequence). J lost 1 base, V lost 0 bases, and 5 bases had no gene match. The CDR3 covers 17 residues.

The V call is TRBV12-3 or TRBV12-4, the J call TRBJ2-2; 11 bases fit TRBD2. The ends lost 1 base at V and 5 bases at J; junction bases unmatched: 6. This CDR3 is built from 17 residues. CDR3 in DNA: TGTGCCAGCAGTTTAGGCCCCACTAGCGGGAGAACCGGGGAGCTGTTTTTT. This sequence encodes CASSLGPTSGRTGELFF.

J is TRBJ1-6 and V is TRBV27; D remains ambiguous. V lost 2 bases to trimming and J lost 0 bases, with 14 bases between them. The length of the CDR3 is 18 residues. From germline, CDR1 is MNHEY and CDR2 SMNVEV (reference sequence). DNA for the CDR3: TGTGCCAGCAGTTTAAGCGGTATGAGTAGCTCCTATAATTCACCCCTCCACTTT. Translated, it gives CASSLSGMSSSYNSPLHF.

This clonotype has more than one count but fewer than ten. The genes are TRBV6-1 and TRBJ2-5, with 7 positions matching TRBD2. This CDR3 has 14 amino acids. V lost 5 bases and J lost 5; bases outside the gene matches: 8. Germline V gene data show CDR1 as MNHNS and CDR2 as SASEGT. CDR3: CASSTRRGGETQYF. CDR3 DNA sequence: TGTGCCAGCAGTACGAGACGGGGAGGGGAGACCCAGTACTTC.

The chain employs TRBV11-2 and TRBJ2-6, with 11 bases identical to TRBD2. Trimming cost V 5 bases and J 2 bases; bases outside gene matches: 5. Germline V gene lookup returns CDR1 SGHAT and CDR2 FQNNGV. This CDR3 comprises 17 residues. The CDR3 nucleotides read TGTGCCAGCAGCCCGACTAGCGGGATTGCTGGGGCCAACGTCCTGACTTTC. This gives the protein CASSPTSGIAGANVLTF.

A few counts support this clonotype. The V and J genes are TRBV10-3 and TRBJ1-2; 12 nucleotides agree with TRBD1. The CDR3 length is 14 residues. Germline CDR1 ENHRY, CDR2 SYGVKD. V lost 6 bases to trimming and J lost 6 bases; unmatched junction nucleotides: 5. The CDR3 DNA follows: TGTGCCATCAGGGACGGGACAGGGGGCCATGGCTACACCTTC. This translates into CAIRDGTGGHGYTF.

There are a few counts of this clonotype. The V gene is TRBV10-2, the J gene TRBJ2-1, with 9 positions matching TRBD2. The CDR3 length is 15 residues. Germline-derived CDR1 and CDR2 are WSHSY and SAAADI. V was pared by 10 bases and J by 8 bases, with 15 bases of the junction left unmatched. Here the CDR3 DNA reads TGCGCCACAGAATCAGTTGCGGGGGGGCTTGATGAGCAGTTCTTC. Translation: CATESVAGGLDEQFF.

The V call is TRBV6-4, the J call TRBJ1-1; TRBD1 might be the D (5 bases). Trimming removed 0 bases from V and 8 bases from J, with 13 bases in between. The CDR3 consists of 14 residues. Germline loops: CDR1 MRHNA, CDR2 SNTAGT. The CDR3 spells CASSDSSQGREAFF. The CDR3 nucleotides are TGTGCCAGCAGTGACTCGTCTCAGGGTCGGGAAGCTTTCTTT.

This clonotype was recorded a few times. The chain's CDR3 is CASSQDGRTPYEQYF. In DNA form, the CDR3 reads TGTGCCAGCAGCCAAGACGGCAGGACCCCCTACGAGCAGTACTTC. The rearrangement joins TRBV4-2 to TRBJ2-7; D is uncertain. The CDR3 loop spans 15 amino acids. The V and J ends lost 0 bases and 2 bases respectively, with 11 bases between them. Germline V gives CDR1 LGHNA, CDR2 YNFKEQ.

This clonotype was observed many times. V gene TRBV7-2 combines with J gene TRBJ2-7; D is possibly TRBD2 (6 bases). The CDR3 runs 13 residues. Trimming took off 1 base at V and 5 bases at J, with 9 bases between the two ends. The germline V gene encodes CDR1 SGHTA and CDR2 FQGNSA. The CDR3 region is CASSLGRGNEQYF. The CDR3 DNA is TGTGCCAGCAGCTTAGGGCGCGGGAACGAGCAGTACTTC.

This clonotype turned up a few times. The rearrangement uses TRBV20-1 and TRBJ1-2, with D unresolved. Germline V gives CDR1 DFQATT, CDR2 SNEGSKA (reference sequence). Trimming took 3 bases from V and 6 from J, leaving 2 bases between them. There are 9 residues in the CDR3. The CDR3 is CSASDGYTF. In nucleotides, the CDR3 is TGCAGTGCTAGCGATGGCTACACCTTC.

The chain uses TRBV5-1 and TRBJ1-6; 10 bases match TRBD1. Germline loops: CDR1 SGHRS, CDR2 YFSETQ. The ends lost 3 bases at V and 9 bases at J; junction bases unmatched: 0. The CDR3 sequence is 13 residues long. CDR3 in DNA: TGCGCCAGCAGCTGGGACAGGGGTTCACCCCTCCACTTT. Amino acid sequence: CASSWDRGSPLHF. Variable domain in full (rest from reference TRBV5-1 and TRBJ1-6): KAGVTQTPRYLIKTRGQQVTLSCSPISGHRSVSWYQQTPGQGLQFLFEYFSETQRNKGNFPGRFSGRQFSNSRSEMNVSTLELGDSALYLCASSWDRGSPLHFGNGTRLTVT.

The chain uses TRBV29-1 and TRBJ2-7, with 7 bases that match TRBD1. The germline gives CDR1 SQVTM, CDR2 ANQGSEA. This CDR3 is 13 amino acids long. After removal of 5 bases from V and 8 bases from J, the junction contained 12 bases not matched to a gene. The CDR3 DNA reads TGCAGCGTTACGGACAGGAATCCCTTGAAGCAGTACTTC. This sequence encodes CSVTDRNPLKQYF.

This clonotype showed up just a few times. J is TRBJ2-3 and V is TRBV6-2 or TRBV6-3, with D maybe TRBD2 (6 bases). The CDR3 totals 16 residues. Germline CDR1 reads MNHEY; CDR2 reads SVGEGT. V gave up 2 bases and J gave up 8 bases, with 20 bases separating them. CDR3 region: CASSYAAGRPGGTQYF. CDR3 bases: TGTGCCAGCAGTTACGCGGCGGGACGGCCCGGTGGTACGCAGTATTTT.

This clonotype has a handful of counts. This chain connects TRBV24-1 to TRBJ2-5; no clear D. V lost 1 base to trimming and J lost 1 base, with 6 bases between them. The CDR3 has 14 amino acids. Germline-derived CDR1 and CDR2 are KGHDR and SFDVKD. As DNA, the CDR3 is TGTGCCACCAGTGATTTAGAAGTCCAAGAGACCCAGTACTTC. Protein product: CATSDLEVQETQYF.

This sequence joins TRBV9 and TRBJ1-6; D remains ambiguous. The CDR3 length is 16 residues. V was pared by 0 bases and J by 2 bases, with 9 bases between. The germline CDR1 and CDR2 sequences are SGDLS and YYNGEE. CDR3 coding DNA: TGTGCCAGCAGCGTAGCGTTCGAGCCCTATAATTCACCCCTCCACTTT. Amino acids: CASSVAFEPYNSPLHF.

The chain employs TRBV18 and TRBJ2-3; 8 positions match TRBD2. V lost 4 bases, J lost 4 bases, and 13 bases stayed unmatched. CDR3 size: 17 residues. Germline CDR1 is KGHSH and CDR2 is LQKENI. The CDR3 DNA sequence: TGTGCCAGCTCACGATATCCAGCGGGAGTGTGGGCAGATACGCAGTATTTT. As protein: CASSRYPAGVWADTQYF. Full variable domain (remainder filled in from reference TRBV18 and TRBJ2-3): NAGVMQNPRHLVRRRGQEARLRCSPMKGHSHVYWYRQLPEEGLKFMVYLQKENIIDESGMPKERFSAEFPKEGPSILRIQQVVRGDSAAYFCASSRYPAGVWADTQYFGPGTRLTVL.

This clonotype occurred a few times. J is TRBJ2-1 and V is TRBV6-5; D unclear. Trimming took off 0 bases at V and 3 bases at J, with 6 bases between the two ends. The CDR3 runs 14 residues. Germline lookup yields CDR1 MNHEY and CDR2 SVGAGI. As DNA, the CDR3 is TGTGCCAGCAGTTACTCGACCTACTACAATGAGCAGTTCTTC. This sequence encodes CASSYSTYYNEQFF.

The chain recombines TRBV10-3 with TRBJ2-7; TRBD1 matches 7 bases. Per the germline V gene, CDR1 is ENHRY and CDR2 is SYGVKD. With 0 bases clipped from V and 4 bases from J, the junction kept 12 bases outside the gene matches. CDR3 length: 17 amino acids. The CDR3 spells CAISESDRPGGMYEQYF. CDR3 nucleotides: TGTGCCATCAGTGAGTCTGATCGGCCAGGGGGAATGTACGAGCAGTACTTC.